This is a list of T cell receptor beta chains from one sample in a study of CD8+ T cells in alopecia areata. Sequenced by immunoSEQ multiplex PCR; TCRdb stores in-frame clones only, minus some. The table includes 40,000 to 45,000 clones, roughly 92% detected once. The sequences come from CD8+ T cells sorted from blood, collected at week 24, from a patient treated with tofacitinib. The origin of the receptors is a human donor with alopecia areata. Both conserved end residues are part of each CDR3.

V	J	CDR3
TRBV5-4	TRBJ2-5	CASSHLAGAQETQYF
TRBV7-8	TRBJ2-3	CASSRTDTQYF
TRBV18	TRBJ2-3	CASSPFGTDTQYF
TRBV6-5	TRBJ2-2	CASSYPGELFF
TRBV7-2	TRBJ1-2	CASSTDSFGYGYTF
TRBV7-2	TRBJ2-1	CASSLGLGIEQFF
TRBV5-1	TRBJ2-1	CASSPLGYNEQFF
TRBV5-4	TRBJ2-3	CASSFGRGGTDTQYF
TRBV25-1	TRBJ2-7	CASSEGYEQYF
TRBV7-9	TRBJ1-1	CASVGTGSLTEAFF
TRBV29-1	TRBJ1-1	CSVTAGNTEAFF
TRBV6-5	TRBJ2-3	CASSYCGGEVTDTQYF
TRBV29-1	TRBJ2-1	CSVATDYYNEQFF
TRBV29-1	TRBJ2-7	CSVTPGLVSYEQYF
TRBV11-2	TRBJ2-2	CASSLVVSGGGELFF
TRBV7-9	TRBJ2-2	CASSLPEGLFF
TRBV5-1	TRBJ1-1	CASSPGLNEAFF
TRBV11-2	TRBJ1-2	CASSLGPDSYGYTF
TRBV4-3	TRBJ2-2	CASSQDAGTANTGELFF
TRBV19	TRBJ1-2	CASTRVAQPNYGYTF
TRBV19	TRBJ2-3	CASSIATGLAGDTQYF
TRBV10-3	TRBJ2-2	CAIADRGFGELFF